The rows below give T cell receptor beta chains drawn from one sample of a study of glioma-infiltrating T cells. MiXCR was run by TCRdb on the multiplex PCR reads, yielding one entry per CDR3 protein. The sample yields about 130,000 distinct CDR3 sequences, around a quarter seen once. The source material was glioma tissue, nonneoplastic brain tissue, or PBMCs (not recorded which). The receptors originated from a human donor with low-grade glioma or glioblastoma, undergoing nonglioma brain surgery, or in good health (not recorded which). Each CDR3 is given with its conserved first and last residue. Some rows have no size entry. The others give once, few or many, or a class for an expanded clone.

CDR3 protein,V gene,clone size
CACKENSNQPQHF,TRBV6-1,few
CASSPRGDTQYF,TRBV12-3/TRBV12-4,many
CSARWVSEKLFF,TRBV20-1,-
CATGMGGQPQHF,TRBV24-1,once
CASSPGTGVNEKLFF,TRBV12-3/TRBV12-4,few
CATSSPGTRPWTQYF,TRBV15,medium-sized
CSAPGTGVGNTIYF,TRBV20-1,-
CASLESGVETQYF,TRBV28,many
CASSLMVSEQFF,TRBV5-1,few
CSHRDRVGETQYF,TRBV20-1,few
CVTSDPTGRSYNEQFF,TRBV24-1,-
CASSGDYGGNQPQHF,TRBV19,-
CASSLGRNSNQPQHF,TRBV7-2,-
CAIRQADTGELFF,TRBV24-1,few
CASSPGQALVQPQHF,TRBV11-1,-
CASSSEIGQPQHF,TRBV11-2,-
CSARDNRLKETQYF,TRBV20-1,many
CSARENSLNYGYTF,TRBV20-1,many
CASSVVTGGSYNEQFF,TRBV9,-
CASSSGQGQTF,TRBV12-3/TRBV12-4,few